These 22 T cell receptor beta chains were all obtained from the same sample, sequenced in a study of graft-versus-host responses after intestinal transplantation. Sequenced by immunoSEQ multiplex PCR; TCRdb stores in-frame clones only, minus some. This sample yields more than 13,000 clones, of which 70% are seen a single time; around 25% belongs to the top ten. Lamina propria and intraepithelial lymphocytes were released by processing graft tissue. Sequencing used ileum tissue, obtained 700 to 800 days after intestinal transplantation. The receptors were sampled from a human patient who received an intestinal transplant, so some T cells may come from the graft donor.

The chain combines TRBV7-2 with TRBJ2-7; D unresolved. The CDR3 spans 14 residues. Germline CDR1 is SGHTA and CDR2 is FQGNSA. The V gene lost 3 bases and the J gene lost 0 bases, with 9 bases spanning the gap. CDR3 in DNA: TGTGCCAGCAGCTTGAACAGAAACTCCTACGAGCAGTACTTC. Its protein is CASSLNRNSYEQYF.

The chain is built from TRBV5-1 and TRBJ2-7; no definite D call. The CDR3 spans 12 residues. Trimming cost V 1 base and J 5 bases, with 7 bases left between them. CDR1 is SGHRS, CDR2 YFSETQ, per germline. Here the CDR3 DNA reads TGCGCCAGCAGCTTGCTGGGTCACGAGCAGTACTTC. This codes for CASSLLGHEQYF.

The chain has TRBV28 and TRBJ1-1; TRBD1 is a possible D gene (5 bases). Germline V gene data show CDR1 as MDHEN and CDR2 as SYDVKM. Trimming shortened V by 3 bases and J by 1 base, and 21 bases separated the two germline ends. The CDR3 is 18 residues long. As DNA, the CDR3 is TGTGCCAGCAGTTTGTCCTACACAGGTCGCGCGAGGAACACTGAAGCTTTCTTT. Encoded protein: CASSLSYTGRARNTEAFF.

The gene calls are TRBV18 and TRBJ1-1, with 10 bases that match TRBD1. V was clipped by 3 bases and J by 10 bases; unmatched bases: 11. The germline gives CDR1 KGHSH, CDR2 LQKENI. This CDR3 region has 15 residues. CDR3 residues: CASSPMTGGVIVAFF. The CDR3 DNA reads as TGTGCCAGCTCACCTATGACAGGGGGCGTGATAGTAGCTTTCTTT.

The CDR3 nucleotides are TGTGCCAGCAGGACAAGGGACAATCAGCCCCAGCATTTT. It yields the protein CASRTRDNQPQHF. J is TRBJ1-5 and V is TRBV6-1; D call uncertain. This CDR3 region has 13 residues. Trimming removed 6 bases from V and 3 bases from J, with 9 bases in between. Germline values: CDR1 MNHNS, CDR2 SASEGT.

The chain links TRBV30 to TRBJ1-4; D may be TRBD1 (6 bases). Germline assignment: CDR1 GTSNPN and CDR2 SVGIG (reference sequence). Trimming removed 3 bases from V and 6 bases from J, with 17 bases in between. The CDR3 is 15 amino acids. CDR3 loop: CAWSPLGGPDEKLFF. The CDR3, as DNA: TGTGCCTGGAGCCCCCTCGGGGGCCCGGATGAAAAACTGTTTTTT.

This sequence joins TRBV19 and TRBJ1-5, with D perhaps matching TRBD1 (5 bases). The V gene lost 3 bases and the J gene lost 4 bases, with 10 bases spanning the gap. Germline CDR1 reads LNHDA; CDR2 reads SQIVND (reference sequence). This CDR3 contains 14 residues. In DNA form, the CDR3 reads TGTGCCAGTAGTATTCTTGGGGGTAATCAGCCCCAGCATTTT. Amino acids: CASSILGGNQPQHF.

The rearrangement joins TRBV9 to TRBJ2-5; TRBD2 aligns across 9 bases. The J call may be faulty, since TRBJ2-7 better matches the DNA end. There are 14 residues in the CDR3. The germline V gene encodes CDR1 SGDLS and CDR2 YYNGEE. The CDR3 coding sequence is TGTGCCAGCAGCGTAGACCTAGCGGGGTACGAGCAGTACTTC. The encoded protein is CASSVDLAGYEQYF.

This clone was detected only a few times. The J gene is TRBJ2-7, the V gene TRBV6-1, with no clear D. V lost 8 bases to trimming and J lost 0 bases, with 5 bases between them. This CDR3 has 11 amino acids. Germline-derived CDR1 and CDR2 are MNHNS and SASEGT. CDR3 coding DNA: TGTGCCAGCGGGCGCTCCTACGAGCAGTACTTC. Its translation is CASGRSYEQYF.

The chain joins TRBV7-2 to TRBJ1-1; no reliable D call. The CDR3 consists of 14 residues. V lost 5 bases to trimming and J lost 4 bases, with 14 bases between them. Germline CDR1 is SGHTA and CDR2 is FQGNSA. The CDR3 bases are TGTGCCAGCAGCCCGCGTTTGTCTTCCACTGAAGCTTTCTTT. Its protein product is CASSPRLSSTEAFF. Full variable domain (missing parts from reference TRBV7-2 and TRBJ1-1): GAGVSQSPSNKVTEKGKDVELRCDPISGHTALYWYRQSLGQGLEFLIYFQGNSAPDKSGLPSDRFSAERTGGSVSTLTIQRTQQEDSAVYLCASSPRLSSTEAFFGQGTRLTVV.

The chain joins TRBV4-3 to TRBJ2-7; D gene unclear. Germline loops: CDR1 LGHNA, CDR2 YSLEER. The CDR3 has 16 residues. V lost 1 base, J lost 2 bases, and 15 bases lay in between. In DNA, the CDR3 is TGCGCCAGCAGCCAAGGGCCCCGTGGGCAAACCTACGAGCAGTACTTC. It yields the protein CASSQGPRGQTYEQYF.

This chain joins TRBV7-2 and TRBJ2-7; 7 bases are a match to TRBD1. CDR1 and CDR2 from the germline V gene are SGHTA and FQGNSA. The CDR3 spans 13 residues. V was pared by 2 bases and J by 4 bases, with 2 bases of the junction left unmatched. The CDR3 DNA is TGTGCCAGCAGCTTATACAGGGGTTACGAGCAGTACTTC. This sequence encodes CASSLYRGYEQYF.

The rearrangement links TRBV5-4 to TRBJ2-5; D unclear. Germline V gene data show CDR1 as SGHNT and CDR2 as YYREEE (reference sequence). V shed 0 bases and J shed 5 bases, with 8 bases lying between them. The CDR3 has 13 residues. In nucleotides, the CDR3 is TGTGCCAGCAGCTTGGACCCGAGGGAGACCCAGTACTTC. Its translation is CASSLDPRETQYF.

This clone has a handful of counts. This sequence joins TRBV10-2 and TRBJ1-1; D is undetermined. Per germline, CDR1 WSHSY and CDR2 SAAADI. The CDR3 contains 14 residues. Deletions cut 1 base from V and 0 bases from J, with 6 bases between. The CDR3 nucleotides are TGCGCCAGCAGTGAGTACAGCTTGAACACTGAAGCTTTCTTT. This sequence encodes CASSEYSLNTEAFF.

The chain recombines TRBV18 with TRBJ2-7; D possibly corresponds to TRBD1 (6 bases). Trimming pared 4 bases from V and 2 bases from J, leaving 18 bases between. Germline V gives CDR1 KGHSH, CDR2 LQKENI. The CDR3 has 16 amino acids. The CDR3, as DNA: TGTGCCAGCTCACTATTTTGGGATCGGGACACCTACGAGCAGTACTTC. Residues: CASSLFWDRDTYEQYF. The full variable domain, completed using reference TRBV18 and TRBJ2-7, is NAGVMQNPRHLVRRRGQEARLRCSPMKGHSHVYWYRQLPEEGLKFMVYLQKENIIDESGMPKERFSAEFPKEGPSILRIQQVVRGDSAAYFCASSLFWDRDTYEQYFGPGTRLTVT.

V usage is TRBV25-1 and J usage is TRBJ1-6; 10 bases agree with TRBD1. The V segment lost 2 bases and the J segment 6 bases; nucleotides outside the gene matches: 7. In germline, CDR1 is MGHDK, CDR2 SYGVNS. This CDR3 is built from 17 residues. The CDR3 loop reads CASSELGQGGFNSPLHF. CDR3 nucleotide sequence: TGTGCCAGCAGTGAACTTGGACAGGGGGGCTTTAATTCACCCCTCCACTTT.

J is TRBJ2-5 and V is TRBV9; D ambiguous. Matching the DNA end better, TRBJ2-7 makes the J call doubtful. Germline V lookup: CDR1 SGDLS, CDR2 YYNGEE. CDR3 size: 13 residues. CDR3 coding DNA: TGTGCCAGCAGCGCCGCCCCACCCGGCGAGCAGTACTTC. This gives the protein CASSAAPPGEQYF.

A single count supports this clone. The gene calls are TRBV30 and TRBJ2-2, with 10 bases identical to TRBD1. CDR1 is GTSNPN, CDR2 SVGIG, per germline (reference sequence). There are 14 residues in the CDR3. V gave up 4 bases and J gave up 3 bases; unmatched junction bases: 2. This CDR3 reads CAWTGTGDTGELFF. The CDR3 DNA is TGTGCCTGGACCGGGACAGGGGACACCGGGGAGCTGTTTTTT.

This sequence joins TRBV6-4 and TRBJ2-7; 11 nucleotides agree with TRBD2. V was clipped by 3 bases and J by 2 bases; unmatched bases: 3. The CDR3 sequence is 15 residues long. Germline V lookup: CDR1 MRHNA, CDR2 SNTAGT. The CDR3 loop reads CASSEFSGGAYEQYF. Here the CDR3 DNA reads TGTGCCAGCAGTGAATTTAGCGGGGGGGCCTACGAGCAGTACTTC.

The rearrangement links TRBV30 to TRBJ1-2; no reliable D call. The germline V gene has CDR1 GTSNPN and CDR2 SVGIG (reference sequence). The CDR3 contains 11 residues. Trimming shortened V by 4 bases and J by 4 bases, and 7 bases separated the two germline ends. The CDR3 region is CAWNDLYGYTF. The CDR3 DNA is TGTGCCTGGAACGACCTCTATGGCTACACCTTC.

This chain links TRBV5-6 with TRBJ2-1; 7 bases are shared with TRBD2. V was clipped by 4 bases and J by 4 bases; unmatched bases: 11. CDR3 length: 16 residues. The germline CDR1 and CDR2 sequences are SGHDT and YYEEEE. As DNA, the CDR3 is TGTGCCAGCAGCCCAGCGGGACCCGGCAAATACAATGAGCAGTTCTTC. This gives the protein CASSPAGPGKYNEQFF.

The J gene is TRBJ1-5, the V gene TRBV5-6, with D maybe TRBD1 (6 bases). The CDR3 consists of 17 residues. V dropped 1 base and J dropped 5 bases, with 19 bases sitting between them. Germline loops: CDR1 SGHDT, CDR2 YYEEEE. As DNA, the CDR3 is TGTGCCAGCAGCTTGTTGAGTGGGGGCAGGAGCGATCAGCCCCAGCATTTT. Translation: CASSLLSGGRSDQPQHF.